This record covers a single TCR beta chain. The CDR3 has 15 residues. The germline V gene has CDR1 SGHDT and CDR2 YYEEEE. V was shortened by 1 base and J by 1 base, with 11 bases between the two germline ends. Per the study methods: Estimation of nucleated cell counts was performed using reference gene primer amplification. The method was immunoSEQ multiplex PCR; TCRdb's version includes in-frame clones alone and lacks a portion of them. The V and J calls and clone size come from that table; D and trimming were worked out from the DNA. The table records 70,000 or so clones, less than 95% of them present only once. This specimen belongs to a study of blood T cell repertoires in COVID-19. Study information: The United States, Italy and Spain provided the acute and convalescent COVID-19 samples. T cells, B-cell-depleted T cells, or PBMCs supplied cDNA or gDNA.

The chain is built from TRBV5-6 and TRBJ2-5; D unresolved. The sequencing sample was made of peripheral blood. This sequence originates from a woman younger than 30 with acute or convalescent COVID-19. CDR3 protein: CASSLSGPGQETQYF. In DNA form, the CDR3 reads TGTGCCAGCAGCTTGTCCGGTCCGGGCCAAGAGACCCAGTACTTC. The full variable domain, with the rest looked up from reference TRBV5-6 and TRBJ2-5, is DAGVTQSPTHLIKTRGQQVTLRCSPKSGHDTVSWYQQALGQGPQFIFQYYEEEERQRGNFPDRFSGHQFPNYSSELNVNALLLGDSALYLCASSLSGPGQETQYFGPGTRLLVL.